This passage covers 21 T cell receptor beta chains from one sample sequenced in a study of blood T cell repertoires in COVID-19. Clones were sequenced by immunoSEQ multiplex PCR, and TCRdb holds only the in-frame ones, with some missing. This sample carries 300,000 to 400,000 clones, more than 75% of them seen once, and the ten largest clones take around 2.9%. Sequenced input: peripheral blood. The receptors stem from a human donor in a cohort sampled during active COVID-19.

J is TRBJ2-1 and V is TRBV5-6; 10 bases match TRBD1. Germline assignment: CDR1 SGHDT and CDR2 YYEEEE. This CDR3 comprises 18 residues. J lost 2 bases, V lost 4 bases, and 12 bases had no gene match. CDR3 in DNA: TGTGCCAGCAGCCCCCCCCGCGACAGGGGGCCAACCTACAATGAGCAGTTCTTC. Translating gives CASSPPRDRGPTYNEQFF.

The chain carries TRBV6-5 and TRBJ1-1; D is unresolved. The CDR3 has 14 amino acids. CDR1 is MNHEY, CDR2 SVGAGI, per germline. V was clipped by 0 bases and J by 5 bases, with 10 bases between them. The CDR3 DNA is TGTGCCAGCAGTTACTCAAGAGAGGGAACTGAAGCTTTCTTT. Translating gives CASSYSREGTEAFF.

This sequence joins TRBV11-3 and TRBJ2-2, with 9 bases fitting TRBD2. Germline CDR1 is SGHNT and CDR2 is YENEEA. The CDR3 runs 15 residues. Unmatched junction bases numbered 3, after V lost 1 base and J lost 6 bases. The DNA for the CDR3 is TGTGCCAGCAGCTTAGTTAGCGGGAGCCCCGGGGAGCTGTTTTTT. It is translated as CASSLVSGSPGELFF.

This chain joins TRBV11-2 and TRBJ2-1, with D possibly TRBD2 on 6 matching bases. Per the germline V gene, CDR1 is SGHAT and CDR2 is FQNNGV. Trimming pared 4 bases from V and 9 bases from J, leaving 16 bases between. The CDR3 is 14 amino acids. The CDR3 sequence is CASSSRLVGPEQFF. DNA for the CDR3: TGTGCCAGCAGCTCCAGACTAGTTGGGCCTGAGCAGTTCTTC. Full variable domain (outside the CDR3, taken from reference TRBV11-2 and TRBJ2-1): EAGVAQSPRYKIIEKRQSVAFWCNPISGHATLYWYQQILGQGPKLLIQFQNNGVVDDSQLPKDRFSAERLKGVDSTLKIQPAKLEDSAVYLCASSSRLVGPEQFFGPGTRLTVL.

V gene TRBV5-6 combines with J gene TRBJ1-4; 7 bases are a match to TRBD1. The CDR3 consists of 14 residues. Germline loops: CDR1 SGHDT, CDR2 YYEEEE. The V and J ends lost 4 bases and 7 bases, in that order; junction bases with no gene match: 7. CDR3 nucleotides: TGTGCCAGCAGCCCGACAGGGATCAGTGAAAAACTGTTTTTT. This translates into CASSPTGISEKLFF.

The CDR3 DNA is TGTGCCAGCTCACCCCTCGGGGGGGCCCCAGATACGCAGTATTTT. It specifies CASSPLGGAPDTQYF. The genes are TRBV18 and TRBJ2-3, with 8 bases aligning to TRBD2. Losses at the gene ends were 3 bases for V and 4 bases for J; bases not matched to a gene: 6. Germline assignment: CDR1 KGHSH and CDR2 LQKENI. The CDR3 has 15 amino acids.

V gene TRBV5-1 combines with J gene TRBJ2-7; possible D gene TRBD2, 5 bases. The CDR3 totals 14 residues. CDR1 is SGHRS and CDR2 is YFSETQ in the germline V gene. Deletions cut 0 bases from V and 1 base from J, with 8 bases between. The CDR3 DNA reads TGCGCCAGCAGCTTGGAGCCGGGGTCCTACGAGCAGTACTTC. Its translation is CASSLEPGSYEQYF.

Points on this clone: The same CDR3 arises from other DNA sequences in this sample as well. V gene TRBV6-6 combines with J gene TRBJ1-1, with a tentative D call TRBD1 (6 bases). The CDR3 sequence is 15 residues long. V lost 5 bases, J lost 2 bases, and 15 bases lay in between. The V gene's germline CDR1 is MNHNY and CDR2 SVGAGI (reference sequence). The CDR3 region is CASSPRQASNTEAFF. The CDR3 DNA is TGTGCCAGCAGTCCGCGACAGGCGTCCAACACTGAAGCTTTCTTT.

The V and J genes are TRBV9 and TRBJ2-3; D may be TRBD2 (7 bases). This CDR3 has 15 amino acids. V lost 0 bases to trimming and J lost 4 bases, with 12 bases between them. Germline CDR1 reads SGDLS; CDR2 reads YYNGEE. CDR3 loop: CASSVGSGGPDTQYF. The CDR3 DNA reads TGTGCCAGCAGCGTAGGGTCGGGGGGCCCAGATACGCAGTATTTT.

This chain connects TRBV9 to TRBJ2-1; 8 bases are shared with TRBD2. Germline loops: CDR1 SGDLS, CDR2 YYNGEE. The V gene end was trimmed by 4 bases and the J gene end by 4 bases; junction bases not matched to a gene: 7. The CDR3 has 15 amino acids. CDR3 in amino acids: CASSRGGGPYNEQFF. The CDR3 DNA sequence: TGTGCCAGCAGCCGGGGGGGCGGGCCATACAATGAGCAGTTCTTC. Variable domain in full (rest from reference TRBV9 and TRBJ2-1): DSGVTQTPKHLITATGQRVTLRCSPRSGDLSVYWYQQSLDQGLQFLIQYYNGEERAKGNILERFSAQQFPDLHSELNLSSLELGDSALYFCASSRGGGPYNEQFFGPGTRLTVL.

The chain joins TRBV19 to TRBJ2-7; the D gene is possibly TRBD1 (5 bases). The CDR3 length is 13 residues. Germline V lookup: CDR1 LNHDA, CDR2 SQIVND (reference sequence). Trimming stripped 8 bases from V and 4 bases from J, with 15 bases between. CDR3 DNA sequence: TGTGCCAGTGACCCAGGGAAGGGATACGAGCAGTACTTC. It specifies CASDPGKGYEQYF.

The chain links TRBV7-9 to TRBJ2-5; TRBD2 agrees at 8 bases. V lost 0 bases to trimming and J lost 3 bases; unmatched junction nucleotides: 0. CDR1 is SEHNR, CDR2 FQNEAQ, per germline (reference sequence). The CDR3 sequence is 14 residues long. In DNA form, the CDR3 reads TGTGCCAGCAGCTTAGCTAGCGGGAAAGAGACCCAGTACTTC. Translation: CASSLASGKETQYF. The whole variable domain, remainder taken from reference TRBV7-9 and TRBJ2-5, is DTGVSQNPRHKITKRGQNVTFRCDPISEHNRLYWYRQTLGQGPEFLTYFQNEAQLEKSRLLSDRFSAERPKGSFSTLEIQRTEQGDSAMYLCASSLASGKETQYFGPGTRLLVL.

The chain has TRBV27 and TRBJ1-4; D gene unclear. V lost 5 bases and J lost 2, with 9 bases in between. Germline values: CDR1 MNHEY, CDR2 SMNVEV (reference sequence). The CDR3 loop spans 14 amino acids. Here the CDR3 reads CASSPGGTNEKLFF. CDR3 nucleotide sequence: TGTGCCAGCAGTCCCGGAGGGACTAATGAAAAACTGTTTTTT.

The rearrangement links TRBV15 to TRBJ2-1; 7 nucleotides line up with TRBD1. The CDR3 has 15 amino acids. The junction had 6 bases not matched to a gene; V was cut back by 5 bases and J by 2 bases. CDR1 and CDR2 from the germline V gene are LNHNV and YYDKDF (reference sequence). The CDR3 region has the DNA TGTGCCACCAGCGGCGACAGGGACGCCTACAATGAGCAGTTCTTC. Residues: CATSGDRDAYNEQFF.

This rearrangement joins TRBV30 to TRBJ2-3; D is ambiguous. CDR1 GTSNPN and CDR2 SVGIG come from the germline V gene (reference sequence). V lost 7 bases to trimming and J lost 2 bases, with 13 bases between them. The CDR3 has 13 amino acids. CDR3 protein: CALLVSNTDTQYF. The CDR3 DNA sequence: TGTGCCTTATTAGTGAGCAACACAGATACGCAGTATTTT.

The chain links TRBV3-1 (or the pseudogene TRBV3-2) to TRBJ2-2; D is perhaps TRBD2 (5 bases). This CDR3 spans 17 amino acids. Germline CDR1 is LGHDT and CDR2 is YNNKEL (reference sequence). The germline V and J ends were trimmed by 3 bases and 6 bases, with 20 bases remaining between them. For the CDR3, the DNA is TGTGCCAGCAGCCATTCCCCGGGGATAGGGCGACCCGGGGAGCTGTTTTTT. Translation: CASSHSPGIGRPGELFF.

The chain joins TRBV6-2 or TRBV6-3 to TRBJ2-1, with 8 bases that match TRBD2. CDR1 and CDR2 from the germline V gene are MNHEY and SVGEGT. V lost 4 bases, J lost 5 bases, and 4 bases stayed unmatched. The CDR3 length is 14 residues. The CDR3 region is CASSWTSHNNEQFF. CDR3 nucleotides: TGTGCCAGCAGTTGGACTAGCCATAACAATGAGCAGTTCTTC.

V is TRBV7-6 and J is TRBJ1-5; tentative D call: TRBD1 (6 bases). The CDR3 loop spans 13 amino acids. V lost 0 bases and J 7 bases, leaving 7 bases between the germline ends. The germline CDR1 and CDR2 sequences are SGHVS and FNYEAQ. CDR3 bases: TGTGCCAGCAGCTTAGCGAGGGGGCAGCCCCAGCATTTT. Encoded protein: CASSLARGQPQHF.

The J gene is TRBJ2-3, the V gene TRBV24-1, with D hard to call. This CDR3 has 16 residues. The germline gives CDR1 KGHDR, CDR2 SFDVKD. Between the trimmed V and J ends, which lost 1 base and 2 bases, there was a span of 12 bases. CDR3 DNA sequence: TGTGCCACCAGTGATTTTTCTTCTACTTCCACAGATACGCAGTATTTT. It translates to CATSDFSSTSTDTQYF.

The genes are TRBV7-2 and TRBJ2-3; 13 bases map to TRBD2. CDR1 is SGHTA, CDR2 FQGNSA, per germline. The CDR3 runs 17 residues. V was clipped by 1 base and J by 6 bases; unmatched bases: 7. The chain's CDR3 is CASSLGTSGGPPDTQYF. CDR3 nucleotide sequence: TGTGCCAGCAGCTTAGGGACTAGCGGGGGACCCCCGGATACGCAGTATTTT.

The chain joins TRBV5-6 to TRBJ2-7; 8 bases agree with TRBD2. The ends lost 5 bases at V and 3 bases at J; junction bases unmatched: 7. The CDR3 contains 14 residues. Germline V CDR1 and CDR2: SGHDT, YYEEEE. The CDR3 here is CASRLTGLGYEQYF. CDR3 in DNA: TGTGCCAGCAGGCTAACGGGACTAGGCTACGAGCAGTACTTC.